This T cell receptor beta chain was identified during a study of shared T cell receptors in the human thymus (dated by TCRdb to 2020 to 2023). Notes on the research overall: The study examined how self-reactive, shared T-cell receptor alpha chains are generated in the human thymus.

Libraries were constructed by the immunoSEQ multiplex PCR assay. The source is immuneACCESS, and TCRdb retained only in-frame sequences with V and J called. Part of the clones is not carried over; for the studies checked, unresolved V genes explain less than half of this, and the remainder is unexplained. This sample gives under 700,000 clones in total; roughly 74% of them show up just once. The top ten clonotypes cover less than 0.015% of the sample. V trim: 3 bases; J trim: 2 bases; unmatched bases: 8. The CDR3 sequence holds 17 residues, the cysteine and phenylalanine included. Of all the DNA, just the CDR3 is kept, 51 bases in frame from base 1. For CDR1 and CDR2, the germline V gene lists MDHEN and SYDVKM. About this clone: The antigen it recognizes is unknown. Base qualities are not provided; no much larger clone lies one nucleotide away.

These data are also associated with another study on human thymus T cells. The second paper states: Donors were immunologically healthy infants undergoing open corrective cardiac surgery for congenital heart defects in Finland. Thymus tissue was obtained as surgical resects removed during corrective cardiac surgery. Both the thymic and the peripheral blood repertoires appeared to show biased V and J gene segment usage. The related research found that thymic TCR repertoires overlapped highly between unrelated individuals. The study characterized TCR alpha and beta repertoires from under 10 infant thymus samples and a few related peripheral blood samples. Donor ages ranging from about 7 to 250 days were recorded, and several male and a couple of female infants were included in the cohort. Thymocytes were freed from the tissue by mechanical means and kept at -70 degrees C as pellets of 10-30 million cells. A QIAsymphony instrument was used to extract genomic DNA from frozen cell pellets. TCRB and TCRAD loci were amplified from a standardized quantity of quality-controlled genomic DNA using the immunoSEQ multiplex PCR assay. The amplicons spanned the V(D)J region and were long enough to cover the CDR3 and allow V and J genes to be identified. The amplicons were sequenced on an Illumina platform via the commercial immunoSEQ service. Primer bias and sequencing errors were corrected as previously described, and TCRAD and TCRB definitions were based on the IMGT database. immunoSEQ Analyzer 3.0 and VDJTools were used for repertoire analysis, which covered basic statistics, V/J segment usage, diversity estimates, rarefaction and pairwise overlap. Diversity was estimated using the Chao1, ChaoE, Efron-Thisted, Shannon and inverse Simpson indices, and was also estimated on datasets down-sampled to the size of the smallest sample. Repertoire overlap was determined by strict matching of CDR3 nucleotide sequence, V gene and J gene, and Jaccard-based multidimensional scaling clustering was applied. Thymus samples yielded on average roughly 840,000 unique TCRB clonotypes, compared with some 89,000 from blood samples.

The TCR sequence derives from a boy in the first two years of life with a congenital heart defect. Donor details come from another sample of the same person, matched by shared clones. The sample was thymocytes. The chain uses TRBV28 and TRBJ1-1; 11 bases in the junction line up with TRBD1. The nucleotide sequence reads TGTGCCAGCAGTTTGATTAGGACAGGGGGCAATAACACTGAAGCTTTCTTT. This is translated as CASSLIRTGGNNTEAFF.